The 24 T cell receptor beta chains given below trace back to one sample, sequenced in a study of T-cell memory formation after mild COVID-19. TCRdb re-analysed the 5' RACE reads in MiXCR, keeping a single row per CDR3 protein. The sample lists 200,000 to 250,000 distinct CDR3 sequences; 27% were seen once. Sequencing used PBMCs or a T cell subset sorted from them (not recorded which). These receptors all stem from an adult woman who had mild COVID-19 (a few samples of this study predate the infection). Cell type and time point are not known.

By its share, this clonotype is medium-sized. V is TRBV6-2 or TRBV6-3 and J is TRBJ2-7; weak D call: TRBD1 (6 bases). Trimming left V 5 bases short and J 1 base short, with 12 bases between. This CDR3 is built from 14 residues. The germline CDR1 and CDR2 sequences are MNHEY and SVGEGT. The CDR3 region has the DNA TGTGCCAGCAGTCTGCCGGACAGTTCCTACGAGCAGTACTTC. This sequence encodes CASSLPDSSYEQYF.

This clonotype appeared once. The V gene is TRBV2, the J gene TRBJ1-2; TRBD1 matches at 9 bases. The CDR3 has 15 amino acids. Germline V lookup: CDR1 SNHLY, CDR2 FYNNEI. The ends lost 7 bases at V and 5 bases at J; junction bases unmatched: 11. The CDR3 DNA reads TGTGCCAGCACCCTGGGACAGGGAGGGTTGTATGGCTACACCTTC. This encodes CASTLGQGGLYGYTF. Looking up the rest from reference TRBV2 and TRBJ1-2 gives the full variable domain: EPEVTQTPSHQVTQMGQEVILRCVPISNHLYFYWYRQILGQKVEFLVSFYNNEISEKSEIFDDQFSVERPDGSNFTLKIRSTKLEDSAMYFCASTLGQGGLYGYTFGSGTRLTVV.

This chain connects TRBV12-3 or TRBV12-4 to TRBJ2-7; unclear D gene. The CDR3 has 13 amino acids. V lost 4 bases and J lost 3, with 10 bases in between. The CDR3 DNA reads TGTGCCAGCAGTTGGGCAGGAGACTACGAGCAGTACTTC. This codes for CASSWAGDYEQYF.

The table lists this clonotype with a few counts. V usage is TRBV10-3 and J usage is TRBJ2-7, with 7 bases matching TRBD2. The CDR3 is 13 amino acids. CDR1 and CDR2 from the germline V gene are ENHRY and SYGVKD. Here the CDR3 reads CAGGDLSSYEQYF. The CDR3 region has the DNA TGTGCTGGGGGGGACCTGAGCTCCTACGAGCAGTACTTC.

The V gene is TRBV5-1, the J gene TRBJ2-7, with 8 bases identical to TRBD1. J was trimmed by 5 bases and V by 1 base; bases with no gene match: 11. This CDR3 is built from 16 residues. Germline assignment: CDR1 SGHRS and CDR2 YFSETQ. CDR3 nucleotides: TGCGCCAGCAGCTTGCAGGGACAGGTGATAGTCGACGAGCAGTACTTC. Amino acid sequence: CASSLQGQVIVDEQYF.

This clonotype has just a few counts. The DNA for the CDR3 is TGTGCCAGCAGCAGAACTAGCGGGGGACAGTATTTT. This encodes CASSRTSGGQYF. The gene calls are TRBV7-2 and TRBJ2-3; 11 positions agree with TRBD2. J gave up 12 bases and V 5 bases, and 4 bases lay outside the gene matches. There are 12 residues in the CDR3. The V gene's germline CDR1 is SGHTA and CDR2 FQGNSA.

V and J are TRBV20-1 and TRBJ2-7; D remains unclear. Germline values: CDR1 DFQATT, CDR2 SNEGSKA (reference sequence). With 1 base removed from V and 3 bases from J, the gap between germline ends came to 10 bases. CDR3 length: 13 residues. CDR3 in amino acids: CSARVESSYEQYF. The CDR3 DNA reads as TGCAGTGCTAGAGTGGAGTCGAGCTACGAGCAGTACTTC.

V usage is TRBV6-5 and J usage is TRBJ1-2; TRBD1 aligns across 11 bases. Germline V gene lookup returns CDR1 MNHEY and CDR2 SVGAGI. CDR3 length: 12 amino acids. J was trimmed by 8 bases and V by 10 bases; bases with no gene match: 6. The CDR3: CATSDRGHGYTF. For the CDR3, the DNA is TGTGCCACCTCGGACAGGGGGCACGGCTACACCTTC.

This clonotype turned up a few times. V gene TRBV19 combines with J gene TRBJ2-7; D not certain. The CDR3 spans 14 residues. V shed 3 bases and J shed 1 base, with 10 bases lying between them. Germline V gene data show CDR1 as LNHDA and CDR2 as SQIVND (reference sequence). CDR3 nucleotide sequence: TGTGCCAGTAGTATGGCGGCGGCTTCCTACGAGCAGTACTTC. Its translation: CASSMAAASYEQYF.

This sequence joins TRBV6-5 and TRBJ2-7; 8 positions match TRBD2. The CDR3 length is 16 residues. Germline loops: CDR1 MNHEY, CDR2 SVGAGI. Trimming cost V 4 bases and J 1 base; bases outside gene matches: 9. The CDR3 is CASSSFAGGRSYEQYF. The CDR3 nucleotides are TGTGCCAGCAGTTCATTCGCGGGAGGCAGATCCTACGAGCAGTACTTC.

This clonotype has just a few counts. The chain employs TRBV20-1 and TRBJ2-4; the D gene could be TRBD1 or TRBD2 (5 bases each). Between the trimmed V and J ends, which lost 3 bases and 3 bases, there was a span of 9 bases. Germline values: CDR1 DFQATT, CDR2 SNEGSKA (reference sequence). The CDR3 totals 13 residues. CDR3 sequence (DNA): TGCAGTGCTAGGGGGGTCGGCAAAAACATTCAGTACTTC. Translation gives CSARGVGKNIQYF.

The genes are TRBV7-6 and TRBJ2-1, with TRBD2 matching 7 bases. Germline loops: CDR1 SGHVS, CDR2 FNYEAQ. The CDR3 has 16 amino acids. The V segment lost 0 bases and the J segment 5 bases; nucleotides outside the gene matches: 7. The CDR3 DNA follows: TGTGCCAGCAGCTTAGCAGGGAGGGACTGGGACAATGAGCAGTTCTTC. Residues: CASSLAGRDWDNEQFF. The complete variable domain, with remaining parts taken from reference TRBV7-6 and TRBJ2-1, reads GAGVSQSPRYKVTKRGQDVALRCDPISGHVSLYWYRQALGQGPEFLTYFNYEAQQDKSGLPNDRFSAERPEGSISTLTIQRTEQRDSAMYRCASSLAGRDWDNEQFFGPGTRLTVL.

The gene calls are TRBV7-2 and TRBJ2-7; the match to TRBD2 covers 7 bases. In germline, CDR1 is SGHTA, CDR2 FQGNSA. The V gene end was trimmed by 5 bases and the J gene end by 4 bases; junction bases not matched to a gene: 17. The length of the CDR3 is 17 residues. In DNA, the CDR3 is TGTGCCAGCAGCACAGGACCGGGGTCGGCGGGAGAATACGAGCAGTACTTC. It yields the protein CASSTGPGSAGEYEQYF.

This clonotype has just a few counts. The chain links TRBV6-1 to TRBJ2-7; possibly TRBD2 for D (5 bases). Germline loops: CDR1 MNHNS, CDR2 SASEGT. The CDR3 loop spans 14 amino acids. V was cut by 6 bases and J by 3 bases, with 15 bases left in between. CDR3 coding DNA: TGTGCCAGCAGCCTACATTCTGAGGGCTACGAGCAGTACTTC. Amino acid sequence: CASSLHSEGYEQYF.

This clonotype showed up just a few times. The rearrangement uses TRBV18 and TRBJ1-4; TRBD1 matches at 7 bases. Germline V gene lookup returns CDR1 KGHSH and CDR2 LQKENI. CDR3 size: 14 residues. V shed 3 bases and J 5 bases; nucleotides not matched to a gene: 3. CDR3 loop: CASSPARGNEKLFF. DNA of the CDR3: TGTGCCAGCTCACCGGCCAGGGGGAATGAAAAACTGTTTTTT.

The V call is TRBV20-1, the J call TRBJ1-2; D might be TRBD1 (6 bases). Germline V gene data show CDR1 as DFQATT and CDR2 as SNEGSKA (reference sequence). The CDR3 is made up of 12 amino acids. V was shortened by 8 bases and J by 2 bases, with 12 bases between the two germline ends. The CDR3 nucleotides are TGCAGTCCCGGACAGCTCAACTATGGCTACACCTTC. It specifies CSPGQLNYGYTF.

This chain uses TRBV5-1 with TRBJ2-1; 9 positions match TRBD1. Germline lookup yields CDR1 SGHRS and CDR2 YFSETQ. The CDR3 runs 15 residues. V was pared by 1 base and J by 9 bases, with 8 bases of the junction left unmatched. DNA of the CDR3: TGCGCCAGCAGCTTGCAAGAGATACAGGGGGCTGAGCAGTTCTTC. Protein: CASSLQEIQGAEQFF.

This clonotype has only a few counts. This chain connects TRBV24-1 to TRBJ2-1, with D unresolved. Germline loops: CDR1 KGHDR, CDR2 SFDVKD. V gave up 3 bases and J gave up 8 bases, with 19 bases separating them. The CDR3 contains 16 residues. The CDR3 coding sequence is TGTGCCACCAGTGATAGCCCTCTTCGACCCTGGGATGAGCAGTTCTTC. Protein sequence: CATSDSPLRPWDEQFF.

The sample holds a few counts of this clonotype. This chain links TRBV19 with TRBJ1-2, with a weak D call TRBD1 (5 bases). The CDR3 length is 14 residues. Germline V gives CDR1 LNHDA, CDR2 SQIVND (reference sequence). V dropped 7 bases and J dropped 6 bases, with 18 bases sitting between them. The CDR3 region is CASTALRDPNGYTF. CDR3 DNA: TGTGCCAGTACCGCCCTCCGGGACCCTAATGGCTACACCTTC.

This clonotype was counted a few times. V and J are TRBV29-1 and TRBJ2-7; weak D call: TRBD1 (6 bases). Between the trimmed V and J ends, which lost 3 bases and 0 bases, there was a span of 6 bases. The germline CDR1 and CDR2 sequences are SQVTM and ANQGSEA. CDR3 length equals 12 residues. CDR3 residues: CSVEDSSYEQYF. Written as DNA, the CDR3 is TGCAGCGTTGAGGACAGCTCCTACGAGCAGTACTTC.

The genes are TRBV5-1 and TRBJ2-5, with a weak D call TRBD2 (7 bases). CDR3 length: 13 amino acids. With 6 bases removed from V and 2 bases from J, the gap between germline ends came to 11 bases. CDR1 and CDR2 (germline): SGHRS, YFSETQ. The CDR3 nucleotides read TGCGCCAGCAAGCGGGACACTCAAGAGACCCAGTACTTC. Residues: CASKRDTQETQYF.

The rearrangement links TRBV7-2 to TRBJ2-5; 11 bases are shared with TRBD2. The germline V gene encodes CDR1 SGHTA and CDR2 FQGNSA. V lost 5 bases and J lost 5; bases outside the gene matches: 13. The CDR3 consists of 17 residues. The CDR3 reads CASSLLAGGLGRETQYF. CDR3 bases: TGTGCCAGCAGCCTCCTAGCGGGGGGCCTTGGACGGGAGACCCAGTACTTC. The full variable domain, in which reference TRBV7-2 and TRBJ2-5 provide the parts outside the CDR3, is GAGVSQSPSNKVTEKGKDVELRCDPISGHTALYWYRQSLGQGLEFLIYFQGNSAPDKSGLPSDRFSAERTGGSVSTLTIQRTQQEDSAVYLCASSLLAGGLGRETQYFGPGTRLLVL.

This clonotype appeared a few times. The rearrangement links TRBV6-5 to TRBJ1-1; perhaps TRBD1 as D (6 bases). Germline CDR1 reads MNHEY; CDR2 reads SVGAGI. V lost 0 bases, J lost 1 base, and 9 bases lay in between. This CDR3 comprises 15 residues. The CDR3 coding sequence is TGTGCCAGCAGTTACTCGAGGGGGGCGAACACTGAAGCTTTCTTT. It codes for CASSYSRGANTEAFF.

This clonotype was seen repeatedly, ten times or more. This chain connects TRBV4-2 to TRBJ2-7; D gene unclear. The V end lost 3 bases, the J end lost 2 bases, and 5 bases lay between the germline ends. The CDR3 consists of 12 residues. CDR1 and CDR2 (germline): LGHNA, YNFKEQ. The CDR3 sequence is CASSQGTYEQYF. The CDR3 DNA is TGTGCCAGCAGCCAGGGGACCTACGAGCAGTACTTC.